Here is one T cell receptor beta chain with its context. A TCRbeta library incorporating unique molecular identifiers was prepared. MiXCR, run by TCRdb on the PCR reads, gives a single entry per CDR3 protein. The sample comprises 150,000 to 200,000 distinct CDR3 sequences, more than 14% of which are singletons, and around 14% rests with the top ten. The CDR3 consists of 16 residues. Trimming cost V 5 bases and J 4 bases; bases outside gene matches: 8. The germline CDR1 and CDR2 sequences are SGHVS and FNYEAQ. The sample is drawn from a study of T-cell reconstitution after alpha-beta-depleted transplantation in children.

The TCR was taken from a human donor who donated a stem cell graft to a child with acute lymphoblastic leukemia. The V and J genes are TRBV7-6 and TRBJ2-6; 7 positions match TRBD1. The sequenced sample was PBMCs from the stem cell graft donor, obtained from the stem cell graft. This chain's CDR3 is CASSPPTGVGANVLTF. In nucleotides, the CDR3 is TGTGCCAGCAGCCCACCCACAGGGGTAGGGGCCAACGTCCTGACTTTC.